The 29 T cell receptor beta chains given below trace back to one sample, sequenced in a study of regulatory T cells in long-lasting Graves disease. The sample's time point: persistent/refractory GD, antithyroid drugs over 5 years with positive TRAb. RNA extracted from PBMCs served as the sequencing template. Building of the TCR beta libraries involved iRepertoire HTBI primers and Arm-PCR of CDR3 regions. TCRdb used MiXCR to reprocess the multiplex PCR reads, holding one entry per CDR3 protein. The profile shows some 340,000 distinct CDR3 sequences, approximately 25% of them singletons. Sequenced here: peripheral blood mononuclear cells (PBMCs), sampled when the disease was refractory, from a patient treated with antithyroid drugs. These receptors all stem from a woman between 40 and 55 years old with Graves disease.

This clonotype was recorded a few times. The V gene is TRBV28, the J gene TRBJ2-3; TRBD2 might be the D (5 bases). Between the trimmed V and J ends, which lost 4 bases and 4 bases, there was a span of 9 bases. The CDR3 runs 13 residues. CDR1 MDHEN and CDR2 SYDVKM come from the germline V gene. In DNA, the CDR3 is TGTGCCAGCAGTTCCCGCGGGTCAGATACGCAGTATTTT. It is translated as CASSSRGSDTQYF.

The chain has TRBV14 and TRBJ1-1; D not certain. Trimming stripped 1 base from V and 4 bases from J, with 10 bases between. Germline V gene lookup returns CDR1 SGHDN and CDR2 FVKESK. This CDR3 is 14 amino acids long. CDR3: CASSQGRVSTEAFF. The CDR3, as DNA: TGTGCCAGCAGCCAAGGAAGGGTGAGCACTGAAGCTTTCTTT.

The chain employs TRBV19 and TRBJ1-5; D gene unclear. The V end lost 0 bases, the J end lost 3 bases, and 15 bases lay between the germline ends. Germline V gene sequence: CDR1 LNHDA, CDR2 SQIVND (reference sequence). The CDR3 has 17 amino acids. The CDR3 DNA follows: TGTGCCAGTAGTATAGATTTAACGGTAGCGCTCAATCAGCCCCAGCATTTT. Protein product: CASSIDLTVALNQPQHF.

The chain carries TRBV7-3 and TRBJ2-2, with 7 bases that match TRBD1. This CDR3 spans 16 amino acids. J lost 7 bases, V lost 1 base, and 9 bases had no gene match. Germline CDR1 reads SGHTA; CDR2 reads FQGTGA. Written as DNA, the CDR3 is TGTGCCAGCAGCTTAATGCAGGGGGTAGTAGGCGGGGAGCTGTTTTTT. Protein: CASSLMQGVVGGELFF. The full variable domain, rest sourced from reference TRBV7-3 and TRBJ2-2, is GAGVSQTPSNKVTEKGKYVELRCDPISGHTALYWYRQSLGQGPEFLIYFQGTGAADDSGLPNDRFFAVRPEGSVSTLKIQRTERGDSAVYLCASSLMQGVVGGELFFGEGSRLTVL.

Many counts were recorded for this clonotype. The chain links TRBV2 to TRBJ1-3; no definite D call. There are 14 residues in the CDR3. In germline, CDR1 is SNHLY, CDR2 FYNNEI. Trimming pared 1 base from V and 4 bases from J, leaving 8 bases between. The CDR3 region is CASSEGENGNTIYF. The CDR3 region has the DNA TGTGCCAGCAGTGAAGGGGAAAACGGAAACACCATATATTTT.

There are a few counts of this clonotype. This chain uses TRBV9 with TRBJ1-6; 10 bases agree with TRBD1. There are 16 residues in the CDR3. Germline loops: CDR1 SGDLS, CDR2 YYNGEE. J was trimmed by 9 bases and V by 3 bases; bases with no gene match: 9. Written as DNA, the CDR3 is TGTGCCAGCAGCGGACCCGGGACAGGGGAAACTTCACCCCTCCACTTT. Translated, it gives CASSGPGTGETSPLHF.

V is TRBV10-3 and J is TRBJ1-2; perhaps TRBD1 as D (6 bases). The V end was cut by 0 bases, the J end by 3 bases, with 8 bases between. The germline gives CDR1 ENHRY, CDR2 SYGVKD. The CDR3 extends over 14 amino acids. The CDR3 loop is CAISESGHYYGYTF. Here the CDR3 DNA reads TGTGCCATCAGTGAGTCGGGACATTACTATGGCTACACCTTC.

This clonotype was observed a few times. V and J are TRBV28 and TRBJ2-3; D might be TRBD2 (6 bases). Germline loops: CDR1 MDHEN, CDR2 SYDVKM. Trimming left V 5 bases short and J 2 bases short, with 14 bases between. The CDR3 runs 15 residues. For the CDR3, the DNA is TGTGCCAGCAGTCCCTCGGGAGTCCCCACAGATACGCAGTATTTT. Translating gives CASSPSGVPTDTQYF.

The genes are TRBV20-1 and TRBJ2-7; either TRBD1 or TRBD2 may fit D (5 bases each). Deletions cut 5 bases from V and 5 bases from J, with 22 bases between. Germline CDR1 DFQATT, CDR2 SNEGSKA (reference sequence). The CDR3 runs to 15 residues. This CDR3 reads CSAPPHGTPSNEQYF. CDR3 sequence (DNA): TGCAGTGCTCCTCCGCACGGGACCCCTTCGAACGAGCAGTACTTC.

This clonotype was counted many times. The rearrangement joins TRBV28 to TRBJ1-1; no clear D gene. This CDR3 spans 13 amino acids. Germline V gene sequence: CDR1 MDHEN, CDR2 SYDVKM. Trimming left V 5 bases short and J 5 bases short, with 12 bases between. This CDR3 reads CASSPGRRTEAFF. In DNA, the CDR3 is TGTGCCAGCAGTCCCGGCCGGAGGACTGAAGCTTTCTTT.

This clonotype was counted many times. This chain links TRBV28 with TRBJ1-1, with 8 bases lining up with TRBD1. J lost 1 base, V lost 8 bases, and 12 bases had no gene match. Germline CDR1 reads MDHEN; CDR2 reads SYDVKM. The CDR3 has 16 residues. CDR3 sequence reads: CASATQGQVRNTEAFF. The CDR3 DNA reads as TGTGCCAGCGCAACCCAGGGACAGGTCAGGAACACTGAAGCTTTCTTT.

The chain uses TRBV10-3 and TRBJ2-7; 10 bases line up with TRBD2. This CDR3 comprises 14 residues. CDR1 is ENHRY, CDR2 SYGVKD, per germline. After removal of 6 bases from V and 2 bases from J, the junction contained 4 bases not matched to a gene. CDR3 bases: TGTGCCATCAGCGGGACTAGCGAAACCTACGAGCAGTACTTC. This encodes CAISGTSETYEQYF.

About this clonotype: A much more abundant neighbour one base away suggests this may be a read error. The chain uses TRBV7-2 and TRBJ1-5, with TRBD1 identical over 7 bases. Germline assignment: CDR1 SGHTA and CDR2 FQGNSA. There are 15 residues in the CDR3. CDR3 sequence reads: CASSPSGGSNQPRHF. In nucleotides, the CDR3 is TGTGCCAGCAGTCCTTCAGGGGGAAGCAATCAGCCCCGGCATTTT.

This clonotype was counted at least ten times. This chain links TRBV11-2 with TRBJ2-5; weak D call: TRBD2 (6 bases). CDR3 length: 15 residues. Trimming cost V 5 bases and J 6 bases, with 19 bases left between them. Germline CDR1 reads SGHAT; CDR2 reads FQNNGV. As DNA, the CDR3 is TGTGCCAGCAGCGCGATTGGGGGGAGGACGAAGACCCAGTACTTC. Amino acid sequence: CASSAIGGRTKTQYF.

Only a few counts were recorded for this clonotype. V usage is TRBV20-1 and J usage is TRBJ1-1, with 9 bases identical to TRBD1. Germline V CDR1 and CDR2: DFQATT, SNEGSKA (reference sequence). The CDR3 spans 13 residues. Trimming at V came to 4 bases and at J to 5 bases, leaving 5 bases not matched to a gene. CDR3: CSATGQGRTEAFF. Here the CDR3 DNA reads TGCAGTGCTACCGGACAGGGGAGGACTGAAGCTTTCTTT.

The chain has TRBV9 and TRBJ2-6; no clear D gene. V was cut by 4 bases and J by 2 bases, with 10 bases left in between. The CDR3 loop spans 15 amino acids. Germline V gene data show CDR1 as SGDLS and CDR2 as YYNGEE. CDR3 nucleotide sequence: TGTGCCAGCAGCCTCTCCCGGGCTGGGGCCAACGTCCTGACTTTC. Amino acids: CASSLSRAGANVLTF. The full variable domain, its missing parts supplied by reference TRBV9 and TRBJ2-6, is DSGVTQTPKHLITATGQRVTLRCSPRSGDLSVYWYQQSLDQGLQFLIQYYNGEERAKGNILERFSAQQFPDLHSELNLSSLELGDSALYFCASSLSRAGANVLTFGAGSRLTVL.

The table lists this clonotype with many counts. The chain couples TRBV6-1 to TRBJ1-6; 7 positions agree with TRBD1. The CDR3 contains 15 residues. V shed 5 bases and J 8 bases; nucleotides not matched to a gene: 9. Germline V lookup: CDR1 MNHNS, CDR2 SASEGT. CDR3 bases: TGTGCCAGCAGTCTCCAAAACGGACAGGATTCACCCCTCCACTTT. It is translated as CASSLQNGQDSPLHF.

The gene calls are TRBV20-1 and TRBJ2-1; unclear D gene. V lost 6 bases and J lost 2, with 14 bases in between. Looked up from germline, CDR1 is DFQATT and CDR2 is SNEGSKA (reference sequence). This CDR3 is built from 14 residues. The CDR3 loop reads CSARRRGAYNEQFF. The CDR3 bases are TGCAGTGCCCGACGGCGAGGCGCCTACAATGAGCAGTTCTTC.

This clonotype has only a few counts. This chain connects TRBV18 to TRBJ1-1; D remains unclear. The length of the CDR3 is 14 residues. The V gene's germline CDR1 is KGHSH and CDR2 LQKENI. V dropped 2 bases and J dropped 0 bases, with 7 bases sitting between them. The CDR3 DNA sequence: TGTGCCAGCTCACCAGGGGTCCTGAACACTGAAGCTTTCTTT. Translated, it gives CASSPGVLNTEAFF.

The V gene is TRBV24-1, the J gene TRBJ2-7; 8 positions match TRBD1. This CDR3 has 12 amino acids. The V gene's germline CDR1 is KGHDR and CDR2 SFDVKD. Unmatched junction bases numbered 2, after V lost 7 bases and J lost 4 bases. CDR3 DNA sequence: TGTGCCACCAGGGACAGGGTTTACGAGCAGTACTTC. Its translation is CATRDRVYEQYF.

The CDR3 sequence is CASTRDRGAFYEQYF. The DNA for the CDR3 is TGTGCCAGCACCCGGGACAGGGGAGCCTTCTACGAGCAGTACTTC. V is TRBV5-4 and J is TRBJ2-7, with 10 bases fitting TRBD1. With 6 bases clipped from V and 3 bases from J, the junction kept 9 bases outside the gene matches. The CDR3 sequence is 15 residues long. Germline loops: CDR1 SGHNT, CDR2 YYREEE (reference sequence).

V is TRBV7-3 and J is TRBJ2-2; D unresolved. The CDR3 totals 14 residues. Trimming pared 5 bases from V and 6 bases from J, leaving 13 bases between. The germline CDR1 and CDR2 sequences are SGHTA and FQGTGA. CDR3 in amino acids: CASSLTGIAGELFF. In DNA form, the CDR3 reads TGTGCCAGCAGCCTTACTGGAATCGCCGGGGAGCTGTTTTTT.

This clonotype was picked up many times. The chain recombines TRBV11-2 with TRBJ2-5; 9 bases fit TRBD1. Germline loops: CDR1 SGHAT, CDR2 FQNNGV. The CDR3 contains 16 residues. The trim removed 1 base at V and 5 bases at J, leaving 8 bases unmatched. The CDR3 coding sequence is TGTGCCAGCAGCTTAGGGGGGACAGGGTCGGCGGAGACCCAGTACTTC. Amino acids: CASSLGGTGSAETQYF.

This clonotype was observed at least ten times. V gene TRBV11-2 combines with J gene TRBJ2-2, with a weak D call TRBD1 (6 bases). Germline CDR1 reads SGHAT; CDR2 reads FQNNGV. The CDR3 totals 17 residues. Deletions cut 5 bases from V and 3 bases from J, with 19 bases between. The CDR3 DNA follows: TGTGCCAGCAGCGATAACAGGGCTGGACTCTACACCGGGGAGCTGTTTTTT. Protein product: CASSDNRAGLYTGELFF.

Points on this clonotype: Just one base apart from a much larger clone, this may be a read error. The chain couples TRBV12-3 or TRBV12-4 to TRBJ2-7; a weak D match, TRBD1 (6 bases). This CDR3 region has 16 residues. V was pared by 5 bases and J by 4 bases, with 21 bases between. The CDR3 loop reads CASSGTYGRGWYEQYF. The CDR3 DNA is TGTGCCAGCAGTGGAACCTACGGCAGGGGTTGGTACGAGCAGTACTTC.

DNA of the CDR3: TGTGCCACCCAAACAGGGGGCGACACTGAAGCTTTCTTT. This codes for CATQTGGDTEAFF. This rearrangement joins TRBV19 to TRBJ1-1; TRBD1 matches 9 bases. The V gene's germline CDR1 is LNHDA and CDR2 SQIVND (reference sequence). The CDR3 sequence is 13 residues long. The ends lost 10 bases at V and 3 bases at J; junction bases unmatched: 6. Looking up the rest from reference TRBV19 and TRBJ1-1 gives the full variable domain: DGGITQSPKYLFRKEGQNVTLSCEQNLNHDAMYWYRQDPGQGLRLIYYSQIVNDFQKGDIAEGYSVSREKKESFPLTVTSAQKNPTAFYLCATQTGGDTEAFFGQGTRLTVV.

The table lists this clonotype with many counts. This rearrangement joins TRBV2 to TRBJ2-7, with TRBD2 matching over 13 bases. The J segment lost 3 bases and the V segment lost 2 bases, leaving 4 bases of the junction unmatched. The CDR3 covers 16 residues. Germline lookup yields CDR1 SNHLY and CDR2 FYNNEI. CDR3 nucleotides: TGTGCCAGCAGTGAATACGGGACTAGCGGGGTCTACGAGCAGTACTTC. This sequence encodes CASSEYGTSGVYEQYF.

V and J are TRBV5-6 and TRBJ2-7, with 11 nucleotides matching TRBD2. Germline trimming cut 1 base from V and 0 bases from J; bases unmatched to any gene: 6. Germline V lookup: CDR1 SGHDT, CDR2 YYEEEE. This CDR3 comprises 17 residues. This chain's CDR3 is CASSLLAGGPSSYEQYF. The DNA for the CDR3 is TGTGCCAGCAGCTTGCTAGCGGGAGGACCTAGCTCCTACGAGCAGTACTTC.

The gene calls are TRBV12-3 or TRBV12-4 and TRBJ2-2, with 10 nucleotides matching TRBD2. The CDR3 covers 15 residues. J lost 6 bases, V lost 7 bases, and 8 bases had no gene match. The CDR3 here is CASKLASGRPGELFF. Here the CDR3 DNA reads TGTGCCAGCAAGTTGGCTAGCGGGAGACCCGGGGAGCTGTTTTTT.